This T cell receptor (beta chain) was found in a study of read filtering for tumor transcriptome and immune sequencing. This clonotype appeared many times. The germline gives CDR1 KGHSH, CDR2 LQKENI. The V and J ends lost 3 bases and 1 base respectively, with 9 bases between them. This CDR3 contains 14 residues. From 400 to 450 ng of RNA, a library with molecular barcoded alpha/delta and beta/gamma adaptors was made. TCRdb passed the reads through MiXCR, listing each CDR3 protein once. The sample has 100,000 to 150,000 distinct CDR3 sequences, roughly 13% seen once. The chain employs TRBV18 and TRBJ1-1; the D gene is possibly TRBD1 (5 bases). The source is a donor aged 40 or older with multiple myeloma. Sequencing was performed on a population of CD138-negative cells sorted from bone marrow. Written as DNA, the CDR3 is TGTGCCAGCTCACCGTCCACAGGGAACACTGAAGCTTTCTTT. This gives the protein CASSPSTGNTEAFF.